One and the same sample provided the 17 T cell receptor beta chains below, sequenced in a study of T cells in Graves' hyperthyroidism and ophthalmopathy. RNA transcripts served as the template for amplifying TCR beta CDR3 regions. First-round RT-PCR with HTBI primers amplified the TCR CDR3 region. TCRdb called the multiplex PCR reads again in MiXCR, with one record for every CDR3 protein. The sample yields roughly 500,000 distinct CDR3 sequences, about 20% seen once. What was sequenced was blood. The receptors shown here come from a woman in her sixties or seventies with Graves' ophthalmopathy.

The DNA for the CDR3 is TGTGCCAGCAGTCCCATGAGAAATCAGCCCCAGCATTTT. Translation gives CASSPMRNQPQHF. The gene calls are TRBV6-1 and TRBJ1-5; no reliable D call. From germline, CDR1 is MNHNS and CDR2 SASEGT. Trimming pared 5 bases from V and 4 bases from J, leaving 9 bases between. This CDR3 comprises 13 residues.

Comments on this clonotype: A clone one base away is much larger, so this may be a read error. The gene calls are TRBV12-3 or TRBV12-4 and TRBJ1-4, with no clear D. This CDR3 comprises 18 residues. V lost 7 bases and J 7 bases, leaving 28 bases between the germline ends. The CDR3 reads CASIALLGSFTASEKLFF. The DNA of the CDR3 is TGTGCCAGCATTGCTTTGCTTGGGTCCTTCACAGCTAGTGAAAAACTGTTTTTT.

This clonotype was found many times. Here the CDR3 DNA reads TGTGCCAGCAGTCTCGAAATGACAGGGGCCGTCGAAGCTTTCTTT. Protein: CASSLEMTGAVEAFF. The V gene is TRBV6-1, the J gene TRBJ1-1, with 8 positions matching TRBD1. CDR1 is MNHNS and CDR2 is SASEGT in the germline V gene. Trimming at V came to 5 bases and at J to 8 bases, leaving 13 bases not matched to a gene. The CDR3 runs to 15 residues.

The chain uses TRBV7-9 and TRBJ2-5, with 11 bases that match TRBD2. V was pared by 4 bases and J by 12 bases, with 10 bases of the junction left unmatched. The V gene's germline CDR1 is SEHNR and CDR2 FQNEAQ (reference sequence). The CDR3 spans 14 residues. The CDR3 DNA follows: TGTGCCAGCAGCTCCCTCCTAGCGGGAGGAGGAAAGTACTTC. Translation gives CASSSLLAGGGKYF.

This clonotype has a count of ten or more. This sequence joins TRBV20-1 and TRBJ2-7; TRBD2 matches 8 bases. Per the germline V gene, CDR1 is DFQATT and CDR2 is SNEGSKA (reference sequence). The V and J ends lost 6 bases and 4 bases, in that order; junction bases with no gene match: 14. The CDR3 has 15 amino acids. The CDR3 region has the DNA TGCAGTGCCAGCATTGCGGGGGGCGCGACTTACGAGCAGTACTTC. Protein sequence: CSASIAGGATYEQYF.

A few counts support this clonotype. The chain has TRBV15 and TRBJ2-1, with 9 positions matching TRBD2. The germline V gene encodes CDR1 LNHNV and CDR2 YYDKDF (reference sequence). Trimming at V came to 3 bases and at J to 5 bases, leaving 5 bases not matched to a gene. The CDR3 extends over 15 amino acids. CDR3 sequence (DNA): TGTGCCACCAGCAGGGCAGGACTAGCGAACAATGAGCAGTTCTTC. Residues: CATSRAGLANNEQFF.

The genes are TRBV6-1 and TRBJ1-1; 9 bases are shared with TRBD1. With 6 bases clipped from V and 2 bases from J, the junction kept 10 bases outside the gene matches. Germline V gene lookup returns CDR1 MNHNS and CDR2 SASEGT. The CDR3 loop spans 16 amino acids. CDR3 sequence (DNA): TGTGCCAGCAGACGTGGACAGGGGACTATAAACACTGAAGCTTTCTTT. As protein: CASRRGQGTINTEAFF.

The chain employs TRBV20-1 and TRBJ2-7; 8 bases fit TRBD2. From germline, CDR1 is DFQATT and CDR2 SNEGSKA (reference sequence). The J segment lost 2 bases and the V segment lost 6 bases, leaving 9 bases of the junction unmatched. The CDR3 contains 14 residues. CDR3 residues: CSAPMSGGTYEQYF. In DNA form, the CDR3 reads TGCAGTGCCCCCATGAGCGGGGGAACCTACGAGCAGTACTTC.

This clonotype was counted between two and nine times. This chain joins TRBV6-1 and TRBJ1-6; D gene uncertain. The germline gives CDR1 MNHNS, CDR2 SASEGT. The CDR3 consists of 14 residues. Trimming took 5 bases from V and 9 from J, leaving 14 bases between them. The CDR3 protein is CASSPQAGSSPLHF. CDR3 nucleotide sequence: TGTGCCAGCAGTCCCCAGGCGGGGTCTTCACCCCTCCACTTT.

The chain employs TRBV6-1 and TRBJ2-1; D perhaps matches TRBD1 (5 bases). Per germline, CDR1 MNHNS and CDR2 SASEGT. The CDR3 has 13 residues. V was cut by 11 bases and J by 5 bases, with 16 bases left in between. CDR3 loop: CAANRGTDNEQFF. CDR3 coding DNA: TGTGCCGCCAATAGGGGAACTGACAATGAGCAGTTCTTC.

This clonotype was found a few times. V gene TRBV4-1 combines with J gene TRBJ2-5; 11 bases are shared with TRBD2. Germline V CDR1 and CDR2: MGHRA, YSYEKL. The V gene end was trimmed by 1 base and the J gene end by 3 bases; junction bases not matched to a gene: 10. The CDR3 consists of 18 residues. The CDR3 sequence is CASSQGLSGTSGEETQYF. In DNA form, the CDR3 reads TGCGCCAGCAGCCAAGGTTTAAGCGGGACTAGCGGTGAAGAGACCCAGTACTTC.

V usage is TRBV29-1 and J usage is TRBJ2-5, with D perhaps matching TRBD1 (6 bases). This CDR3 has 11 amino acids. The ends were cut back, 8 bases at V and 2 bases at J, with 9 bases in the middle. Germline V gene data show CDR1 as SQVTM and CDR2 as ANQGSEA. The CDR3 loop is CSLDRQETQYF. The CDR3, as DNA: TGCAGCCTGGACAGACAAGAGACCCAGTACTTC. Combining the CDR3 with reference TRBV29-1 and TRBJ2-5 gives the whole variable domain SAVISQKPSRDICQRGTSLTIQCQVDSQVTMMFWYRQQPGQSLTLIATANQGSEATYESGFVIDKFPISRPNLTFSTLTVSNMSPEDSSIYLCSLDRQETQYFGPGTRLLVL.

This clonotype has ten or more counts. The chain is built from TRBV6-1 and TRBJ1-2, with 9 positions matching TRBD1. Germline V CDR1 and CDR2: MNHNS, SASEGT. Trimming at V came to 9 bases and at J to 7 bases, leaving 15 bases not matched to a gene. The CDR3 runs to 15 residues. The CDR3 region has the DNA TGTGCCAGTAGCGACCCGGGACAGGGAAGGCTTGGCTACACCTTC. Residues: CASSDPGQGRLGYTF.

The J gene is TRBJ2-7, the V gene TRBV6-1, with a possible D match to TRBD2 (6 bases). Germline V gives CDR1 MNHNS, CDR2 SASEGT. Between the trimmed V and J ends, which lost 6 bases and 4 bases, there was a span of 19 bases. This CDR3 is 15 amino acids long. The CDR3 nucleotides read TGTGCCAGCAGCACGTGGACTACGGCGTCGTACGAGCAGTACTTC. Protein product: CASSTWTTASYEQYF.

V gene TRBV20-1 combines with J gene TRBJ1-1, with D maybe TRBD1 (5 bases). The CDR3 contains 13 residues. V lost 3 bases and J 1 base, leaving 9 bases between the germline ends. Looked up from germline, CDR1 is DFQATT and CDR2 is SNEGSKA (reference sequence). The CDR3 coding sequence is TGCAGTGCTAGTAGACAGTCGAACACTGAAGCTTTCTTT. Translated: CSASRQSNTEAFF.

The chain employs TRBV20-1 and TRBJ1-2; D is unclear. The CDR3 has 14 amino acids. Germline lookup yields CDR1 DFQATT and CDR2 SNEGSKA (reference sequence). The V end was cut by 4 bases, the J end by 0 bases, with 12 bases between. The CDR3 protein is CSANKRPANYGYTF. DNA for the CDR3: TGCAGTGCTAATAAGAGGCCTGCTAACTATGGCTACACCTTC.

V is TRBV6-1 and J is TRBJ1-2, with D possibly being TRBD1 (6 bases). The CDR3 spans 13 residues. The V end lost 6 bases, the J end lost 5 bases, and 13 bases lay between the germline ends. Germline-derived CDR1 and CDR2 are MNHNS and SASEGT. The CDR3 DNA follows: TGTGCCAGCAGGCCCGGTACAGGGTATGGCTACACCTTC. It encodes CASRPGTGYGYTF.